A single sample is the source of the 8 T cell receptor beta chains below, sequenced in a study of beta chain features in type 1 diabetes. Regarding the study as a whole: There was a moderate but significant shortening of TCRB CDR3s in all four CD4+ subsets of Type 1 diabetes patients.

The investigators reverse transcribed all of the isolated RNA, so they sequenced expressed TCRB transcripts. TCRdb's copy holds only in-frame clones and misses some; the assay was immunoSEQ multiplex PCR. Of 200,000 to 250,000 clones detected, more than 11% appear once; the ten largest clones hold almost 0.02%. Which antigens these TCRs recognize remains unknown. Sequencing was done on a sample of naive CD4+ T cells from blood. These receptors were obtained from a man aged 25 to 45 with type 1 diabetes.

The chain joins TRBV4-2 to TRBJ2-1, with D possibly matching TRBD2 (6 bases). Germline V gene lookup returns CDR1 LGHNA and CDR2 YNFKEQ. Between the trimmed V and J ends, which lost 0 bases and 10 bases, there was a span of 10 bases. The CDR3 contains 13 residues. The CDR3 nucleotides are TGTGCCAGCAGCCAAGACGGGAGTGGGGAGCAGTTCTTC. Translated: CASSQDGSGEQFF.

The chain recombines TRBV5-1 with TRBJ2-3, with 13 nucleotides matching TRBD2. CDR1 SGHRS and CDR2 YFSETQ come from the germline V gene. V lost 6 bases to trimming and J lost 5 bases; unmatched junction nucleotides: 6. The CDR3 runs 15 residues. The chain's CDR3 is CASTTSGRAGDTQYF. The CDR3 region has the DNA TGCGCCAGCACCACTAGCGGGAGGGCCGGAGATACGCAGTATTTT. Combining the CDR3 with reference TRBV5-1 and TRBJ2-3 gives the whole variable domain KAGVTQTPRYLIKTRGQQVTLSCSPISGHRSVSWYQQTPGQGLQFLFEYFSETQRNKGNFPGRFSGRQFSNSRSEMNVSTLELGDSALYLCASTTSGRAGDTQYFGPGTRLTVL.

The CDR3 reads CASSQPGQALDTQYF. CDR3 bases: TGCGCCAGCAGCCAACCGGGACAGGCCTTGGATACGCAGTATTTT. The rearrangement links TRBV4-1 to TRBJ2-3; 8 nucleotides agree with TRBD1. The CDR3 has 15 amino acids. V dropped 2 bases and J dropped 6; count of bases not matched to a gene: 7. Germline-derived CDR1 and CDR2 are MGHRA and YSYEKL.

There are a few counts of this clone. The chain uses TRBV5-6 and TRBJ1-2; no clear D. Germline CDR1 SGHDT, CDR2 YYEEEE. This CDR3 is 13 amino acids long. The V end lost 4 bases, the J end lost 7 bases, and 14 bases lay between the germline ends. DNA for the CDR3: TGTGCCAGCAGCCTACTCACCTCTGGTGGCTACACCTTC. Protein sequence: CASSLLTSGGYTF.

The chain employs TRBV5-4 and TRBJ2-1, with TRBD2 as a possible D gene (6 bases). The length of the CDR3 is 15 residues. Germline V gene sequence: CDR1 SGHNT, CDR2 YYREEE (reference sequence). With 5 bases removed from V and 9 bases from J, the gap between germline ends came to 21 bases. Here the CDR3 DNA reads TGTGCCAGCAGACCGACTAGTGGGGGAGGTGCTGAGCAGTTCTTC. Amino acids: CASRPTSGGGAEQFF.

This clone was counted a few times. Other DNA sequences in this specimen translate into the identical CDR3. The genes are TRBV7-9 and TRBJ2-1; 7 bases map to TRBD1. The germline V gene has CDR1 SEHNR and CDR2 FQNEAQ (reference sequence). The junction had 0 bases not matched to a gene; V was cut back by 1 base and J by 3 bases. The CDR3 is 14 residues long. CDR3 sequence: CASSLDRGYNEQFF. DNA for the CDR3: TGTGCCAGCAGCTTAGACAGGGGCTACAATGAGCAGTTCTTC.

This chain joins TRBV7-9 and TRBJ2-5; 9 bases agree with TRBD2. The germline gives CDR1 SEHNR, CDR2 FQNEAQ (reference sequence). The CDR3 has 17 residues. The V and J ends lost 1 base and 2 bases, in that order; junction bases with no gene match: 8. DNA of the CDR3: TGTGCCAGCAGCTTAGGAGGGGGGACTAGCCTTCAAGAGACCCAGTACTTC. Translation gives CASSLGGGTSLQETQYF.

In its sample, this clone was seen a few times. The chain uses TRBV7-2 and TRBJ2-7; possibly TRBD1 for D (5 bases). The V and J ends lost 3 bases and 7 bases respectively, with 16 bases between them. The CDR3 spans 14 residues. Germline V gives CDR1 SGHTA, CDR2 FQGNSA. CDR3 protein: CASSFGAGLVEQYF. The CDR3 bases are TGTGCCAGCAGCTTTGGTGCAGGGTTGGTAGAGCAGTACTTC.